These 8 T cell receptor beta chains were sequenced from one sample in a study of cytomegalovirus exposure and HLA in healthy donors (dated 2017 in TCRdb). The protocol used for the library was the immunoSEQ multiplex PCR assay. The clones in this table, taken by TCRdb from immuneACCESS, are in-frame only. Not every clone is retained; where verified, under half of the shortfall comes from an unresolved V gene, and the cause of the rest is unknown. A total of under 200,000 clones appear in this sample, around nine tenths of them only once. Just over 4% of the sample rests with the top ten. Material for sequencing was PBMCs. Receptors were obtained from a man younger than 35 in good health and CMV-seropositive.

The V gene is TRBV5-4, the J gene TRBJ2-5; the match to TRBD2 covers 9 bases. This CDR3 contains 17 residues. The V and J ends lost 4 bases and 1 base, in that order; junction bases with no gene match: 11. Germline V lookup: CDR1 SGHNT, CDR2 YYREEE (reference sequence). The CDR3 reads CASSPRGVTSGQETQYF. DNA of the CDR3: TGTGCCAGCAGCCCCCGAGGAGTGACTAGCGGCCAAGAGACCCAGTACTTC.

The CDR3 DNA follows: TGTGCCAGCAGCTTACTCCGACAGGGGGCCCAAGAGACCCAGTACTTC. It encodes CASSLLRQGAQETQYF. The chain recombines TRBV13 with TRBJ2-5, with 10 bases that match TRBD1. The CDR3 sequence is 16 residues long. The V gene's germline CDR1 is PRHDT and CDR2 FYEKMQ (reference sequence). V was clipped by 2 bases and J by 1 base; unmatched bases: 4.

This chain connects TRBV14 to TRBJ1-2; weak D call: TRBD1 (5 bases). Per germline, CDR1 SGHDN and CDR2 FVKESK. V lost 0 bases, J lost 10 bases, and 12 bases lay in between. This CDR3 has 13 residues. As DNA, the CDR3 is TGTGCCAGCAGCCAAGATGAGTTGACAGACTACACCTTC. Amino acid sequence: CASSQDELTDYTF.

This chain connects TRBV10-3 to TRBJ1-2, with D possibly being TRBD1 (5 bases). V was clipped by 0 bases and J by 8 bases, with 13 bases between them. Germline CDR1 reads ENHRY; CDR2 reads SYGVKD. The CDR3 consists of 14 residues. The DNA of the CDR3 is TGTGCCATCAGTGAGTCCAGGGATTCGAGCGGCTACACCTTC. Its translation is CAISESRDSSGYTF.

The chain couples TRBV6-1 to TRBJ2-3; 7 nucleotides line up with TRBD1. Trimming at V came to 4 bases and at J to 6 bases, leaving 10 bases not matched to a gene. The CDR3 is 15 amino acids. The germline V gene encodes CDR1 MNHNS and CDR2 SASEGT. CDR3 nucleotide sequence: TGTGCCAGCAGTGTCAAGTTGACAGGGACGGATACGCAGTATTTT. It specifies CASSVKLTGTDTQYF.

The V and J genes are TRBV4-1 and TRBJ2-1; TRBD2 agrees at 8 bases. Losses at the gene ends were 4 bases for V and 4 bases for J; bases not matched to a gene: 18. The CDR3 has 19 residues. Germline CDR1 and CDR2: MGHRA and YSYEKL. The DNA for the CDR3 is TGCGCCAGCAGCCGCCCAACGATTGCCGGGACTAGGGGTTACAATGAGCAGTTCTTC. Translated: CASSRPTIAGTRGYNEQFF.

The chain couples TRBV18 to TRBJ2-1; 14 bases line up with TRBD2. This CDR3 contains 19 residues. Trimming took 6 bases from V and 2 from J; bases not matched to a gene: 12. The germline V gene has CDR1 KGHSH and CDR2 LQKENI. Here the CDR3 reads CASSYQSGLAGVAYNEQFF. Here the CDR3 DNA reads TGTGCCAGCTCCTACCAATCGGGACTAGCGGGAGTGGCCTACAATGAGCAGTTCTTC.

V is TRBV7-9 and J is TRBJ1-4, with TRBD1 matching over 7 bases. The CDR3 runs 15 residues. CDR1 SEHNR and CDR2 FQNEAQ come from the germline V gene (reference sequence). V was clipped by 1 base and J by 8 bases; unmatched bases: 7. The CDR3: CASSLGPTGTEKLFF. The CDR3 nucleotides are TGTGCCAGCAGCTTAGGCCCGACAGGGACGGAAAAACTGTTTTTT. Variable domain in full (rest from reference TRBV7-9 and TRBJ1-4): DTGVSQNPRHKITKRGQNVTFRCDPISEHNRLYWYRQTLGQGPEFLTYFQNEAQLEKSRLLSDRFSAERPKGSFSTLEIQRTEQGDSAMYLCASSLGPTGTEKLFFGSGTQLSVL.